This TCR beta chain was recovered during a study of blood T cell repertoires in COVID-19 (dated by TCRdb to the early 2020s). For context, the study as a whole: Collaborator samples came from the United States, Italy and Spain and covered acute and convalescent phases of COVID-19. The repertoires were made available in a free public database intended to serve as a resource for research on the immune response to SARS-CoV-2. The material from the prospective study consisted of cDNA or gDNA derived from T cells, B-cell-depleted T cells, or PBMCs. The samples were drawn from two sources: the first 160 participants of the ongoing ImmuneRACE study, and about 1,300 subjects contributed by 6 global collaborators. Where available, HLA class I and class II types were taken from metadata supplied by the sample provider and were not determined by assay-based typing. The sample metadata nearly always contained a de-identified subject ID, COVID-19 status, age in years and sex. The dataset comprised deeply sampled blood TCRbeta repertoires from subjects exposed to, actively infected with, or recovered from COVID-19.

The research as a whole found: Clinical and demographic metadata were provided uncurated, with the amount varying by source and participant.

TCRbeta CDR3 regions were amplified from genomic DNA by means of the immunoSEQ Assay, a bias-controlled multiplex PCR. The authors processed their data as follows. The number of nucleated cells in each sample was estimated from the amplification of reference gene primers within the assay. To quantify the absolute abundance of each unique TCRbeta CDR3 rearrangement, sequence reads were collapsed and filtered. For each sample, productive Simpson clonality was calculated as the square root of Simpson's diversity index across productive rearrangements. TCRdb took over this immuneACCESS table, retaining in-frame rearrangements with V and J assigned. Such tables are incomplete; in checked studies, under half of the missing clones stem from an unresolved V gene, and the remainder is unexplained. The V and J calls and clone size are taken from that table; D and trimming were inferred from the DNA. The sample includes 85,000 to 100,000 clones, with 81% observed a single time. The top ten clonotypes cover 4.5% to 5.5% of the sample.

In Seattle, one collaborating source enrolled patients while the infection was active and tracked those patients longitudinally over the course of disease. Collaborating institutions collected whole blood in K2EDTA tubes following their own protocols. For TCRbeta analysis, collaborator samples were shipped as frozen whole blood, as isolated PBMCs, or as DNA extracted from either sample type. As to this clone: Its antigen is still unknown. One base away there is no much larger clone; base qualities are not given.

From the germline V gene (reference sequence), CDR1 is LNHDA and CDR2 is SQIVND. Cut back by 6 bases and 4 bases, the V and J ends lie 12 bases apart. Measured from the cysteine to the phenylalanine, the CDR3 is 13 residues long. This entry keeps only the CDR3 DNA: 39 bases, framed from base 1. Material: peripheral blood. Recombination joined TRBV19 with TRBJ1-1; the D region possibly corresponds to TRBD1 (5 bases align). The sequence derives from a man at least 80 years old with COVID-19, enrolled during active disease. The CDR3 reads as follows: CASRFRVGTEAFF. The base sequence is TGTGCCAGTAGGTTCAGGGTGGGCACTGAAGCTTTCTTT.